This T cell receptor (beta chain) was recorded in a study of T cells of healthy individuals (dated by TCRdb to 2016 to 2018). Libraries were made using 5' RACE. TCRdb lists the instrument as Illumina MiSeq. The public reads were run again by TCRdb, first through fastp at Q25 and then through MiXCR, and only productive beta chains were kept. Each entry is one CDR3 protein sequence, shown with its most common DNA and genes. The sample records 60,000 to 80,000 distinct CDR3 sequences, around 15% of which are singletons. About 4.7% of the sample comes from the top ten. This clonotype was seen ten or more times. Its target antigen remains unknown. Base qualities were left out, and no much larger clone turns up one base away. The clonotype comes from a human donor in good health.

This receptor carries the CDR3 CASSQEERSNQPQHF. The base sequence is TGCGCCAGCAGCCAAGAGGAGAGGAGTAATCAGCCCCAGCATTTT. The receptor chain draws on TRBV4-1 and TRBJ1-5; the D gene remains uncertain. A distance of 10 bases separates the germline ends of V and J, which lose 0 bases and 4 bases respectively. Spanning cysteine to phenylalanine, the CDR3 consists of 15 amino acids. Here the CDR3 DNA is all that survives: 45 bases in frame from base 1. CDR1 and CDR2 (MGHRA, YSYEKL) derive from the germline V gene.